This T cell receptor beta chain is from a study of CD8 T cells in ankylosing spondylitis. This clonotype was observed a handful of times. The antigen is unknown. Points from the study as a whole: Several highly homologous variants formed a TCR beta motif that appeared characteristic of ankylosing spondylitis blood. Reportedly, matched ankylosing spondylitis synovial fluid was significantly enriched for disease-linked clones.

V shed 3 bases and J 3 bases; nucleotides not matched to a gene: 11. CDR1 and CDR2 from the germline V gene are MDHEN and SYDVKM. This CDR3 is 16 amino acids long. Scientists made TCR beta libraries using quantitative 5'-RACE with molecular barcodes. TCRdb ran MiXCR on the 5' RACE reads and lists one entry per CDR3 protein. The sample records 350,000 or so distinct CDR3 sequences, roughly 8% being singletons. Sequencing was performed on blood, either unsorted or a sorted T cell fraction (not recorded which). The chain joins TRBV28 to TRBJ2-7, with 7 nucleotides matching TRBD2. This sequence originates from a male donor with ankylosing spondylitis. CDR3 residues: CASSFMRRASGYEQYF. The CDR3 coding sequence is TGTGCCAGCAGTTTTATGAGGAGGGCTAGCGGCTACGAGCAGTACTTC.